Listed below are T cell receptor beta chains from one sample, sequenced in a study of control samples from healthy donors and cancer patients. Here immunoSEQ multiplex PCR was the method, and the copy in TCRdb shows in-frame clones only, minus some. The sample has tens of thousands of clones, roughly 82% seen once. Sequencing was carried out using blood. All receptors come from a man aged 50-60 years in good health. Each CDR3 is given with its conserved first and last residue. Fields, in order: J gene, clone size, D gene, V gene, CDR3 protein, CDR3 DNA. D genes are given only for firm matches. Clone size appears in some rows only: once, few, many, or a class for an expanded clone.

j_gene: TRBJ2-7
abundance: -
d_gene: -
v_gene: TRBV27
CDR3aa: CASSPPYEQYF
CDR3nt: TGTGCCAGCAGTCCCCCCTACGAGCAGTACTTC

j_gene: TRBJ2-5
abundance: -
d_gene: TRBD2
v_gene: TRBV28
CDR3aa: CASHQSGSWETQYF
CDR3nt: TGTGCCAGCCACCAAAGCGGGAGCTGGGAGACCCAGTACTTC

j_gene: TRBJ2-2
abundance: -
d_gene: -
v_gene: TRBV4-1
CDR3aa: CASSQENNWGELFF
CDR3nt: TGCGCCAGCAGCCAAGAAAACAATTGGGGGGAGCTGTTTTTT

j_gene: TRBJ1-6
abundance: -
d_gene: TRBD1
v_gene: TRBV5-1
CDR3aa: CASSLQGAGASPLHF
CDR3nt: TGCGCCAGCAGCTTGCAGGGGGCTGGTGCTTCACCCCTCCACTTT

j_gene: TRBJ1-1
abundance: -
d_gene: TRBD1
v_gene: TRBV11-2
CDR3aa: CASTPSQGATEAFF
CDR3nt: TGTGCCAGCACCCCGTCCCAGGGGGCGACTGAAGCTTTCTTT

j_gene: TRBJ1-1
abundance: -
d_gene: TRBD1
v_gene: TRBV10-3
CDR3aa: CATGQGGTEAFF
CDR3nt: TGTGCCACCGGACAGGGAGGGACTGAAGCTTTCTTT

j_gene: TRBJ2-7
abundance: once
d_gene: -
v_gene: TRBV9
CDR3aa: CASSGHRDGGYEQYF
CDR3nt: TGTGCCAGCAGCGGACACCGGGACGGGGGATACGAGCAGTACTTC

j_gene: TRBJ2-5
abundance: -
d_gene: -
v_gene: TRBV15
CDR3aa: CATSSTGTAGQETQYF
CDR3nt: TGTGCCACCAGCAGTACCGGGACTGCGGGGCAAGAGACCCAGTACTTC

j_gene: TRBJ2-1
abundance: -
d_gene: TRBD2
v_gene: TRBV19
CDR3aa: CASSSRGPAGARYEQFF
CDR3nt: TGTGCCAGTAGTTCCCGAGGTCCAGCGGGAGCGAGGTATGAGCAGTTCTTC

j_gene: TRBJ2-1
abundance: -
d_gene: -
v_gene: TRBV4-2
CDR3aa: CASSQDSGLVGTEQFF
CDR3nt: TGTGCCAGCAGCCAAGACTCAGGCCTTGTAGGAACGGAGCAGTTCTTC

j_gene: TRBJ1-5
abundance: once
d_gene: -
v_gene: TRBV6-5
CDR3aa: CASSSVAGQPQHF
CDR3nt: TGTGCCAGCAGTTCGGTGGCTGGTCAGCCCCAGCATTTT

j_gene: TRBJ2-7
abundance: -
d_gene: TRBD1
v_gene: TRBV4-2
CDR3aa: CASSQDPRKTGSLGEQYF
CDR3nt: TGTGCCAGCAGCCAAGATCCGCGTAAGACAGGGTCCCTTGGCGAGCAGTACTTC

j_gene: TRBJ2-2
abundance: few
d_gene: -
v_gene: TRBV4-3
CDR3aa: CASSQDGAGELFF
CDR3nt: TGCGCCAGCAGCCAAGATGGGGCCGGGGAGCTGTTTTTT

j_gene: TRBJ2-7
abundance: -
d_gene: -
v_gene: TRBV5-6
CDR3aa: CASKVQGSYEQYF
CDR3nt: TGTGCCAGCAAGGTCCAGGGCTCCTACGAGCAGTACTTC

j_gene: TRBJ2-2
abundance: once
d_gene: TRBD2
v_gene: TRBV7-3
CDR3aa: CASSPRLAESTGELFF
CDR3nt: TGTGCCAGCAGCCCCCGACTAGCGGAATCCACCGGGGAGCTGTTTTTT

j_gene: TRBJ1-3
abundance: -
d_gene: -
v_gene: TRBV2
CDR3aa: CASSEGVSGNTIYF
CDR3nt: TGTGCCAGCAGTGAAGGGGTCTCTGGAAACACCATATATTTT

j_gene: TRBJ2-1
abundance: once
d_gene: -
v_gene: TRBV19
CDR3aa: CASTWAGKYNEQFF
CDR3nt: TGTGCCAGTACTTGGGCGGGAAAATACAATGAGCAGTTCTTC

j_gene: TRBJ2-5
abundance: -
d_gene: -
v_gene: TRBV7-2
CDR3aa: CASSFTGAQETQYF
CDR3nt: TGTGCCAGCAGCTTTACGGGGGCCCAAGAGACCCAGTACTTC

j_gene: TRBJ1-3
abundance: once
d_gene: -
v_gene: TRBV30
CDR3aa: CACQPGFTIYF
CDR3nt: TGTGCCTGCCAACCGGGTTTCACCATATATTTT

j_gene: TRBJ2-3
abundance: -
d_gene: TRBD1
v_gene: TRBV7-9
CDR3aa: CASSLAGTGFRTDTQYF
CDR3nt: TGCGCCAGCAGCTTAGCAGGGACAGGGTTTCGCACAGATACGCAGTATTTT

j_gene: TRBJ2-1
abundance: -
d_gene: TRBD2
v_gene: TRBV28
CDR3aa: CASSPIGLAGRRLSYNEQFF
CDR3nt: TGTGCCAGCAGTCCCATAGGACTAGCGGGACGCCGCCTCTCCTACAATGAGCAGTTCTTC

j_gene: TRBJ2-2
abundance: once
d_gene: -
v_gene: TRBV30
CDR3aa: CAWSVLGTGELFF
CDR3nt: TGTGCCTGGAGTGTTCTCGGCACCGGGGAGCTGTTTTTT

j_gene: TRBJ1-2
abundance: -
d_gene: -
v_gene: TRBV18
CDR3aa: CASSTQGGDYGYTF
CDR3nt: TGTGCCAGCTCAACCCAGGGAGGTGACTATGGCTACACCTTC

j_gene: TRBJ2-3
abundance: -
d_gene: TRBD1
v_gene: TRBV15
CDR3aa: CATSRPWTGREVTQYF
CDR3nt: TGTGCCACCAGCAGACCTTGGACAGGGAGAGAGGTTACGCAGTATTTT

j_gene: TRBJ2-7
abundance: -
d_gene: TRBD1
v_gene: TRBV7-2
CDR3aa: CASSPKTGGRYEQYF
CDR3nt: TGTGCCAGCAGCCCAAAGACAGGGGGCAGGTACGAGCAGTACTTC

j_gene: TRBJ2-1
abundance: -
d_gene: -
v_gene: TRBV7-2
CDR3aa: CASSPGVTYNEQFF
CDR3nt: TGTGCCAGCAGCCCCGGGGTAACCTACAATGAGCAGTTCTTC

j_gene: TRBJ2-1
abundance: -
d_gene: TRBD1
v_gene: TRBV28
CDR3aa: CASSTWTGQAYNEQFF
CDR3nt: TGTGCCAGCAGTACCTGGACAGGGCAAGCCTACAATGAGCAGTTCTTC

j_gene: TRBJ2-4
abundance: -
d_gene: -
v_gene: TRBV21-1
CDR3aa: CASSKGKTGGENIQYF
CDR3nt: TGTGCCAGCAGCAAAGGAAAGACAGGGGGGGAAAACATTCAGTACTTC

j_gene: TRBJ1-1
abundance: -
d_gene: TRBD1
v_gene: TRBV24-1
CDR3aa: CATSDFPPGQGMGTEAFF
CDR3nt: TGTGCCACCAGTGATTTCCCCCCTGGACAGGGGATGGGGACTGAAGCTTTCTTT

j_gene: TRBJ2-2
abundance: -
d_gene: -
v_gene: TRBV27
CDR3aa: CASTLGRANTGELFF
CDR3nt: TGTGCCAGCACTCTAGGACGGGCGAACACCGGGGAGCTGTTTTTT

j_gene: TRBJ1-1
abundance: -
d_gene: -
v_gene: TRBV19
CDR3aa: CASSIGVTVNTEAFF
CDR3nt: TGTGCCAGTAGTATAGGGGTTACAGTGAACACTGAAGCTTTCTTT

j_gene: TRBJ1-2
abundance: -
d_gene: TRBD1
v_gene: TRBV5-6
CDR3aa: CASSLTSGGGYTF
CDR3nt: TGTGCCAGCAGCTTAACCTCAGGGGGCGGCTACACCTTC

j_gene: TRBJ2-4
abundance: -
d_gene: -
v_gene: TRBV30
CDR3aa: CAWSYPGGGNIQYF
CDR3nt: TGTGCCTGGAGTTATCCCGGAGGGGGGAACATTCAGTACTTC

j_gene: TRBJ2-7
abundance: -
d_gene: -
v_gene: TRBV11-3
CDR3aa: CASSLSPFSYEQYF
CDR3nt: TGTGCCAGCAGCTTGAGTCCCTTCTCCTACGAGCAGTACTTC

j_gene: TRBJ2-5
abundance: -
d_gene: TRBD2
v_gene: TRBV30
CDR3aa: CAGTSGTGETQYF
CDR3nt: TGTGCCGGGACTAGCGGCACTGGGGAGACCCAGTACTTC

j_gene: TRBJ2-2
abundance: -
d_gene: TRBD1
v_gene: TRBV25-1
CDR3aa: CASSAVGTGQGTGELFF
CDR3nt: TGTGCCAGCAGTGCGGTCGGGACAGGGCAGGGTACCGGGGAGCTGTTTTTT

j_gene: TRBJ1-1
abundance: -
d_gene: -
v_gene: TRBV19
CDR3aa: CASSIFGRGSNTEAFF
CDR3nt: TGTGCCAGTAGTATCTTCGGCAGGGGCTCTAACACTGAAGCTTTCTTT

j_gene: TRBJ1-2
abundance: -
d_gene: TRBD1
v_gene: TRBV7-8
CDR3aa: CASSRDRVRANYGYTF
CDR3nt: TGTGCCAGCAGCCGGGACAGGGTTAGAGCTAACTATGGCTACACCTTC

j_gene: TRBJ2-3
abundance: once
d_gene: TRBD2
v_gene: TRBV3-1/TRBV3-2
CDR3aa: CATGTSGASTDTQYF
CDR3nt: TGTGCCACCGGGACTAGCGGAGCTAGCACAGATACGCAGTATTTT

j_gene: TRBJ2-7
abundance: -
d_gene: -
v_gene: TRBV10-3
CDR3aa: CAISEGDEQYF
CDR3nt: TGTGCCATCAGTGAAGGGGACGAGCAGTACTTC

j_gene: TRBJ2-1
abundance: -
d_gene: TRBD2
v_gene: TRBV24-1
CDR3aa: CATSDGLAGKEQFF
CDR3nt: TGTGCCACCAGTGATGGGCTAGCGGGAAAAGAGCAGTTCTTC

j_gene: TRBJ1-2
abundance: once
d_gene: TRBD1
v_gene: TRBV5-1
CDR3aa: CASSLPGQAYGYTF
CDR3nt: TGCGCCAGCAGCTTACCGGGACAGGCCTATGGCTACACCTTC

j_gene: TRBJ2-7
abundance: few
d_gene: TRBD1
v_gene: TRBV27
CDR3aa: CASRSLGQDSYEQYF
CDR3nt: TGTGCCAGCAGATCTTTGGGACAGGACTCCTACGAGCAGTACTTC

j_gene: TRBJ2-3
abundance: once
d_gene: -
v_gene: TRBV5-1
CDR3aa: CASSRDVAEADTQYF
CDR3nt: TGCGCCAGCAGCAGGGATGTAGCGGAGGCGGATACGCAGTATTTT

j_gene: TRBJ1-6
abundance: -
d_gene: -
v_gene: TRBV19
CDR3aa: CASTYSWSPRSPLHF
CDR3nt: TGTGCCAGTACCTATAGTTGGAGTCCGCGGTCACCCCTCCACTTT

j_gene: TRBJ2-7
abundance: -
d_gene: -
v_gene: TRBV18
CDR3aa: CASSPSNRPYEQYF
CDR3nt: TGTGCCAGCTCACCTAGCAACCGACCCTACGAGCAGTACTTC

j_gene: TRBJ1-1
abundance: -
d_gene: -
v_gene: TRBV6-6
CDR3aa: CASSPGGLRTEAFF
CDR3nt: TGTGCCAGCAGTCCCGGGGGATTGAGAACTGAAGCTTTCTTT

j_gene: TRBJ2-7
abundance: -
d_gene: -
v_gene: TRBV30
CDR3aa: CAWSPLGRPYEQYF
CDR3nt: TGTGCCTGGAGTCCCCTAGGGCGACCCTACGAGCAGTACTTC

j_gene: TRBJ2-3
abundance: -
d_gene: TRBD1
v_gene: TRBV29-1
CDR3aa: CSVLTGRDTDTQYF
CDR3nt: TGCAGCGTCCTGACAGGGCGTGACACAGATACGCAGTATTTT

j_gene: TRBJ2-2
abundance: -
d_gene: TRBD1
v_gene: TRBV6-5
CDR3aa: CASSLGGANTGELFF
CDR3nt: TGTGCCAGCAGTCTAGGGGGCGCGAACACCGGGGAGCTGTTTTTT

j_gene: TRBJ2-7
abundance: -
d_gene: TRBD2
v_gene: TRBV4-3
CDR3aa: CASSQGVEWREEPSYEQYF
CDR3nt: TGCGCCAGCAGCCAAGGGGTCGAATGGCGGGAGGAGCCCTCCTACGAGCAGTACTTC

j_gene: TRBJ2-1
abundance: -
d_gene: -
v_gene: TRBV7-6
CDR3aa: CASSPAGTLRGSYNEQFF
CDR3nt: TGTGCCAGCAGCCCCGCTGGGACTCTACGGGGGTCCTACAATGAGCAGTTCTTC

j_gene: TRBJ2-3
abundance: -
d_gene: -
v_gene: TRBV6-2/TRBV6-3
CDR3aa: CASSYESLDTQYF
CDR3nt: TGTGCCAGCAGTTATGAGAGTCTGGATACGCAGTATTTT